This entry concerns a single TCR beta chain. Its antigen is unknown. Every CD8+ T cell subset underwent triplicate sorting at a few hundred thousand cells apiece. Naive CD8+ T cells showed CD45RO-CCR7+CD27+CD95-. The sample is drawn from a study of CXCR3-negative and CXCR3-positive naive CD8 T cells. Study-level findings and limits: Whereas both naive subsets had comparably high diversity, memory CD8+ cells had much lower diversity. Cryopreserved PBMCs had partly decreased CXCR3 expression; fresh PBMCs were used in most assays. Hydrophobicity of TRB CDR3s was greater in CXCR3-positive naive cells than in CXCR3-negative naive cells.

UMI-labeled TRB cDNA libraries were prepared by 5' RACE. TCRdb re-called the 5' RACE reads; one entry per CDR3 protein, DNA not given. This repertoire includes 85,000 to 120,000 distinct CDR3 sequences. This clonotype was sampled from a human donor in good health. Some clones in this sample may be carry-over from other donors' samples. Sequenced input: naive CXCR3+ CD8+ T cells from blood. Subset of the sample: CD45RO-CCR7+CD27+CD95- naive CD8+ T cells expressing CXCR3 (TNR3+).

The CDR3 sequence: CASSTGTSAYNEQFF. The genes are TRBV6-6 and TRBJ2-1; TCRdb gives TRBD2 as the D gene, but with no DNA this cannot be confirmed. Germline V gene sequence: CDR1 MNHNY, CDR2 SVGAGI (reference sequence). CDR3 length equals 15 residues.